This TCR beta chain was recovered during a study of blood T cell repertoires in COVID-19. Overall study context: The analysed material was cDNA or gDNA that came from T cells, B-cell-depleted T cells, or PBMCs.

Trimming pared 2 bases from V and 1 base from J, leaving 8 bases between. The CDR3 extends over 14 amino acids. Germline V gene sequence: CDR1 MNHEY, CDR2 SMNVEV (reference sequence). This clone was picked up one time. Measured with immunoSEQ multiplex PCR; TCRdb has only the in-frame clones, and not every one. The sample carries 84,000 or so clones, around four fifths recorded once. The chain combines TRBV27 with TRBJ1-1; D is unresolved. The receptor's source is a man older than 75 with active or convalescent COVID-19. The sequencing sample was made of peripheral blood. The CDR3 spells CASSLNLPNTEAFF. CDR3 nucleotide sequence: TGTGCCAGCAGTTTAAACCTACCGAACACTGAAGCTTTCTTT.